This T cell receptor (beta chain) stems from a study of T cell responses to AZD1222 COVID-19 vaccine. The V gene's germline CDR1 is MNHNS and CDR2 SASEGT. Trimming took 2 bases from V and 3 from J; bases not matched to a gene: 5. The CDR3 consists of 16 residues. Data came from immunoSEQ multiplex PCR; TCRdb stores just in-frame clones and leaves some out. The sample consists of some 170,000 clones, more than 90% of them appearing once. This clone is a singleton in its sample. Antigen unknown. General study findings and limits: Only a handful of AZD1222 recipients, roughly six in all, had baseline seropositivity. The breadth and depth of Spike-specific TCRs increased once two AZD1222 doses had been given. In the spike-specific TCR repertoire, nearly half reportedly target unmutated variant regions.

The source is an adult in good health. Sequenced material: peripheral blood, taken on day 0 of AZD1222 vaccination. The rearrangement uses TRBV6-1 and TRBJ2-7; TRBD2 matches 12 bases. CDR3 amino acids: CASSELAGGPIYEQYF. DNA for the CDR3: TGTGCCAGCAGTGAACTAGCGGGAGGGCCCATCTACGAGCAGTACTTC.